This TCR beta chain was sequenced during a study of T and B cells in COVID-19 patients. Looking at the study overall: COVID-19 patients gave peripheral blood either during active infection or after recovery.

From blood, roughly 250-500 ng of genomic DNA served as TRB template. Multiplex PCR with BIOMED2 TRB-A/B primer pools amplified TRB rearrangements. Each CDR3 protein is one row after TCRdb ran MiXCR on the multiplex PCR reads. The sample consists of fewer than 8,000 distinct CDR3 sequences, roughly 28% of them appearing once. Germline V gene lookup returns CDR1 LNHDA and CDR2 SQIVND (reference sequence). With V trimmed by 0 bases and J by 0 bases, 7 bases remained unmatched. The CDR3 is 17 residues long. The chain uses TRBV19 and TRBJ2-7, with TRBD1 identical over 8 bases. Material: blood. This clonotype was obtained from a human donor with active COVID-19. CDR3 residues: CASSIDRRDRSSYEQYF. The CDR3 nucleotides read TGTGCCAGTAGTATAGATCGAAGGGACAGGAGCTCCTACGAGCAGTACTTC. Based on the CDR3 plus reference TRBV19 and TRBJ2-7, the full variable domain is DGGITQSPKYLFRKEGQNVTLSCEQNLNHDAMYWYRQDPGQGLRLIYYSQIVNDFQKGDIAEGYSVSREKKESFPLTVTSAQKNPTAFYLCASSIDRRDRSSYEQYFGPGTRLTVT.